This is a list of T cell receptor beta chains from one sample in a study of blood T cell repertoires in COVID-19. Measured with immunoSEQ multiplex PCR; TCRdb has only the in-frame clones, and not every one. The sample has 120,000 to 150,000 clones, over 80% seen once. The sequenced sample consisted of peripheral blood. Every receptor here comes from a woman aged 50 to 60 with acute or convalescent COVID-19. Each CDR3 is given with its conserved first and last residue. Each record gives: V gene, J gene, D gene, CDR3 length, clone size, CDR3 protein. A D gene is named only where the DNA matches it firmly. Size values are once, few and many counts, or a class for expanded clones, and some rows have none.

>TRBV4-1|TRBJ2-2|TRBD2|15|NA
CASSQTSGDPGELFF
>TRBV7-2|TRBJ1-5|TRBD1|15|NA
CASSLGTGGGQPQHF
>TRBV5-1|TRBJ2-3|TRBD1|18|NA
CASSLVGQITSSTDTQYF
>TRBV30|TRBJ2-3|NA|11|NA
CAWRTQDTQYF
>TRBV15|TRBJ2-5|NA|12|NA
CATSRDRETQYF
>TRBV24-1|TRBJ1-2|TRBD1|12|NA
CATSDQGDGYTF
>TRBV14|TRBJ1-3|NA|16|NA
CASSQVSLSSGNTIYF
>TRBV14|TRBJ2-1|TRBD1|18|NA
CASSQSPRRTGWYNEQFF
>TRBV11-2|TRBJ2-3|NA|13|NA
CASSLEGGDTQYF
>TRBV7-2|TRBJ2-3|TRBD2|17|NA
CASSLFASGTSTDTQYF
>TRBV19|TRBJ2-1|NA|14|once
CASSILAEANEQFF
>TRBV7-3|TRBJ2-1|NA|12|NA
CASSLPGNEQFF
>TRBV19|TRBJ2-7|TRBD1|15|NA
CASRQSGTVSYEQYF
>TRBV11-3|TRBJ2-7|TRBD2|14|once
CASSQGLGETEQYF